The 3 T cell receptor beta chains in this list originate from one sample, sequenced in a study of T cell responses to AZD1222 COVID-19 vaccine. Produced via immunoSEQ multiplex PCR; TCRdb's table is partial and in-frame only. The table records about 57,000 clones, approximately 83% of them present only once. Here the sequenced sample was peripheral blood, taken on day 0 of AZD1222 vaccination. These receptors originate from an adult in good health.

The chain employs TRBV29-1 and TRBJ2-7; the match to TRBD1 covers 7 bases. The V gene's germline CDR1 is SQVTM and CDR2 ANQGSEA. The ends lost 5 bases at V and 6 bases at J; junction bases unmatched: 13. The CDR3 extends over 14 amino acids. As DNA, the CDR3 is TGCAGCGTTCGCAAGACAGGGAGCCTGGGCGAGCAGTACTTC. Its translation: CSVRKTGSLGEQYF.

V and J are TRBV19 and TRBJ2-5; 8 bases align to TRBD2. In germline, CDR1 is LNHDA, CDR2 SQIVND (reference sequence). V gave up 3 bases and J gave up 4 bases; unmatched junction bases: 10. The CDR3 sequence is 16 residues long. CDR3 loop: CASSIHPGRGGETQYF. Here the CDR3 DNA reads TGTGCCAGTAGTATCCACCCGGGACGGGGGGGAGAGACCCAGTACTTC.

The chain carries TRBV18 and TRBJ1-4, with 9 nucleotides matching TRBD1. Losses at the gene ends were 3 bases for V and 0 bases for J; bases not matched to a gene: 8. Germline CDR1 is KGHSH and CDR2 is LQKENI. This CDR3 has 18 amino acids. CDR3 sequence (DNA): TGTGCCAGCTCACCTCTGACAGGGGGGTCTGCAACTAATGAAAAACTGTTTTTT. It yields the protein CASSPLTGGSATNEKLFF.